This entry lists 19 T cell receptor beta chains sequenced from one sample in a study of chemoradiotherapy in HPV16-positive cancers. The repertoire was sequenced with immunoSEQ multiplex PCR; TCRdb's copy has only in-frame clones and lacks some. The top ten hold more than 5% of the sample, which has about 39,000 clones, under 80% seen once. Sequenced material: blood, taken from a patient who underwent chemoradiotherapy. Source of these receptors: a human donor with HPV-associated anogenital cancer.

The chain carries TRBV9 and TRBJ2-3; 7 nucleotides line up with TRBD1. Per germline, CDR1 SGDLS and CDR2 YYNGEE. The CDR3 is 14 amino acids. The junction had 5 bases not matched to a gene; V was cut back by 4 bases and J by 3 bases. The CDR3 sequence: CASSSTTGTDTQYF. CDR3 sequence (DNA): TGTGCCAGCAGCTCCACGACAGGGACAGATACGCAGTATTTT.

CDR3 region: CASTKGGETQYF. In nucleotides, the CDR3 is TGTGCCAGCACCAAGGGGGGGGAGACCCAGTACTTC. V gene TRBV6-5 combines with J gene TRBJ2-5, with D possibly being TRBD2 (7 bases). Germline V gene data show CDR1 as MNHEY and CDR2 as SVGAGI. V gave up 7 bases and J gave up 5 bases, with 11 bases separating them. The CDR3 extends over 12 amino acids.

CDR3 sequence: CASSWLMRPLYGYTF. In nucleotides, the CDR3 is TGTGCCAGCAGCTGGCTAATGAGACCACTCTATGGCTACACCTTC. V and J are TRBV5-4 and TRBJ1-2; the D is unclear. The CDR3 is 15 residues long. V lost 3 bases and J lost 4, with 16 bases in between. Germline V gene sequence: CDR1 SGHNT, CDR2 YYREEE (reference sequence). The entire variable domain, with the rest obtained from reference TRBV5-4 and TRBJ1-2, is as follows: ETGVTQSPTHLIKTRGQQVTLRCSSQSGHNTVSWYQQALGQGPQFIFQYYREEENGRGNFPPRFSGLQFPNYSSELNVNALELDDSALYLCASSWLMRPLYGYTFGSGTRLTVV.

The rearrangement uses TRBV28 and TRBJ1-2, with 7 nucleotides matching TRBD1. J lost 5 bases, V lost 4 bases, and 10 bases had no gene match. The V gene's germline CDR1 is MDHEN and CDR2 SYDVKM. CDR3 length: 15 residues. The CDR3 sequence is CASSSPGTAFYGYTF. The CDR3, as DNA: TGTGCCAGCAGTTCACCGGGGACAGCTTTTTATGGCTACACCTTC.

V usage is TRBV9 and J usage is TRBJ2-7; tentatively, D is TRBD2 (5 bases). V was cut by 3 bases and J by 3 bases, with 16 bases left in between. Looked up from germline, CDR1 is SGDLS and CDR2 is YYNGEE. This CDR3 comprises 15 residues. The CDR3 spells CASSARGAGDYEQYF. The CDR3 region has the DNA TGTGCCAGCAGCGCTCGGGGTGCTGGGGACTACGAGCAGTACTTC.

V gene TRBV5-1 combines with J gene TRBJ2-3; D is ambiguous. CDR1 and CDR2 (germline): SGHRS, YFSETQ. V lost 0 bases and J lost 4, with 6 bases in between. The length of the CDR3 is 13 residues. For the CDR3, the DNA is TGCGCCAGCAGCTTGGGCATAGCAGATACGCAGTATTTT. Translation: CASSLGIADTQYF. The full variable domain, with the rest looked up from reference TRBV5-1 and TRBJ2-3, is KAGVTQTPRYLIKTRGQQVTLSCSPISGHRSVSWYQQTPGQGLQFLFEYFSETQRNKGNFPGRFSGRQFSNSRSEMNVSTLELGDSALYLCASSLGIADTQYFGPGTRLTVL.

J is TRBJ1-5 and V is TRBV10-3; a weak D match, TRBD1 (6 bases). CDR1 and CDR2 from the germline V gene are ENHRY and SYGVKD. This CDR3 comprises 14 residues. Trimming removed 0 bases at V and 4 bases at J, with 7 bases between. CDR3 nucleotide sequence: TGTGCCATCAGTGAGTCGGGGGCAAATCAGCCCCAGCATTTT. The encoded protein is CAISESGANQPQHF.

V and J are TRBV6-1 and TRBJ1-5; 8 bases line up with TRBD1. This CDR3 is built from 15 residues. CDR1 is MNHNS and CDR2 is SASEGT in the germline V gene. The V and J ends lost 3 bases and 7 bases, in that order; junction bases with no gene match: 8. The chain's CDR3 is CASSEAGGAGQPQHF. The CDR3 DNA follows: TGTGCCAGCAGTGAGGCAGGGGGCGCGGGGCAGCCCCAGCATTTT.

This chain connects TRBV2 to TRBJ2-1; no reliable D call. The CDR3 sequence is 10 residues long. Germline values: CDR1 SNHLY, CDR2 FYNNEI. Trimming left V 6 bases short and J 10 bases short, with 7 bases between. Here the CDR3 reads CASRLREQFF. The CDR3 bases are TGTGCCAGCAGACTCCGAGAGCAGTTCTTC.

This chain joins TRBV15 and TRBJ1-4, with a weak D call TRBD1 (6 bases). Germline V lookup: CDR1 LNHNV, CDR2 YYDKDF (reference sequence). The CDR3 length is 18 residues. Between the trimmed V and J ends, which lost 0 bases and 3 bases, there was a span of 17 bases. CDR3 nucleotides: TGTGCCACCAGCAGAGATAGTAGACAGGATGGTCCTAATGAAAAACTGTTTTTT. It translates to CATSRDSRQDGPNEKLFF.

J is TRBJ2-1 and V is TRBV6-5; possibly TRBD2 for D (7 bases). V gave up 0 bases and J gave up 8 bases, with 14 bases separating them. The CDR3 contains 15 residues. The germline gives CDR1 MNHEY, CDR2 SVGAGI. The chain's CDR3 is CASSYSAGAFDEQFF. The CDR3 coding sequence is TGTGCCAGCAGTTACTCGGCGGGGGCCTTTGATGAGCAGTTCTTC.

In this sample, this clone turned up a few times. This chain connects TRBV18 to TRBJ1-5; TRBD1 is a possible D gene (5 bases). The CDR3 length is 15 residues. The germline CDR1 and CDR2 sequences are KGHSH and LQKENI. V was trimmed by 3 bases and J by 0 bases, leaving 9 bases between them. The CDR3 is CASSPSGGSNQPQHF. CDR3 coding DNA: TGTGCCAGCTCACCGAGCGGGGGTAGCAATCAGCCCCAGCATTTT.

The rearrangement joins TRBV5-1 to TRBJ2-1, with 8 bases aligning to TRBD1. Germline trimming cut 4 bases from V and 3 bases from J; bases unmatched to any gene: 6. Germline V CDR1 and CDR2: SGHRS, YFSETQ. The length of the CDR3 is 15 residues. CDR3 nucleotides: TGCGCCAGCAGCCCCGACAGGGGAGACTACAATGAGCAGTTCTTC. This sequence encodes CASSPDRGDYNEQFF.

This chain connects TRBV28 to TRBJ2-3; D remains unclear. Trimming left V 3 bases short and J 10 bases short, with 8 bases between. Per the germline V gene, CDR1 is MDHEN and CDR2 is SYDVKM. This CDR3 has 11 residues. This CDR3 is CASSLNSAQYF. CDR3 DNA sequence: TGTGCCAGCAGTTTGAACTCCGCGCAGTATTTT. The whole variable domain, remainder taken from reference TRBV28 and TRBJ2-3, is DVKVTQSSRYLVKRTGEKVFLECVQDMDHENMFWYRQDPGLGLRLIYFSYDVKMKEKGDIPEGYSVSREKKERFSLILESASTNQTSMYLCASSLNSAQYFGPGTRLTVL.

The rearrangement joins TRBV15 to TRBJ1-3; D remains unclear. Between the trimmed V and J ends, which lost 5 bases and 0 bases, there was a span of 8 bases. Per the germline V gene, CDR1 is LNHNV and CDR2 is YYDKDF (reference sequence). This CDR3 contains 14 residues. In DNA, the CDR3 is TGTGCCACCAGCGGCAAAGGCTCTGGAAACACCATATATTTT. Translated: CATSGKGSGNTIYF.

The V gene is TRBV5-6, the J gene TRBJ2-7; a weak D match, TRBD2 (6 bases). Germline CDR1 SGHDT, CDR2 YYEEEE. This CDR3 has 15 residues. Trimming shortened V by 5 bases and J by 7 bases, and 22 bases separated the two germline ends. Written as DNA, the CDR3 is TGTGCCAGCAGTCAGCTGACCGGGAGCGTCGCAGAGCAGTACTTC. This sequence encodes CASSQLTGSVAEQYF.

A few counts support this clone. This chain's CDR3 is CAISEGRGDGYTF. The CDR3 DNA reads TGTGCCATCAGTGAGGGCAGGGGGGATGGCTACACCTTC. The V call is TRBV10-3, the J call TRBJ1-2; 7 bases are a match to TRBD1. The germline V gene encodes CDR1 ENHRY and CDR2 SYGVKD. Germline trimming cut 2 bases from V and 6 bases from J; bases unmatched to any gene: 3. The CDR3 extends over 13 amino acids.

This clone was found once. The chain is built from TRBV19 and TRBJ2-7, with D maybe TRBD2 (6 bases). From germline, CDR1 is LNHDA and CDR2 SQIVND (reference sequence). The CDR3 consists of 16 residues. Trimming removed 4 bases at V and 2 bases at J, with 18 bases between. The CDR3 loop is CASSKPRGSLAYEQYF. In nucleotides, the CDR3 is TGTGCCAGTAGTAAACCTCGGGGGAGCCTCGCCTACGAGCAGTACTTC.

The J gene is TRBJ2-3, the V gene TRBV7-3, with 11 bases identical to TRBD2. The CDR3 extends over 15 amino acids. Germline V lookup: CDR1 SGHTA, CDR2 FQGTGA. Trimming cost V 4 bases and J 6 bases; bases outside gene matches: 6. This CDR3 is CASSSLAGGVDTQYF. Written as DNA, the CDR3 is TGTGCCAGCAGCTCCCTAGCGGGGGGAGTGGATACGCAGTATTTT. The full variable domain, rest sourced from reference TRBV7-3 and TRBJ2-3, is GAGVSQTPSNKVTEKGKYVELRCDPISGHTALYWYRQSLGQGPEFLIYFQGTGAADDSGLPNDRFFAVRPEGSVSTLKIQRTERGDSAVYLCASSSLAGGVDTQYFGPGTRLTVL.